This is a list of T cell receptor beta chains from one sample in a study of OX40 agonist ivuxolimab in advanced cancers. Libraries were prepared by immunoSEQ multiplex PCR; TCRdb keeps only in-frame clonotypes and omits some of them. This sample has over 75,000 clones, with 90% to 95% found just once. Sample: CD4+ or CD8+ T cells sorted from blood, taken in a trial of the OX40 agonist ivuxolimab. These receptors were taken from an adult with an advanced solid tumor such as melanoma, head and neck, liver or kidney cancer. CDR3s include the opening cysteine and the closing phenylalanine or tryptophan. A D gene is named only where the DNA matches it firmly. Expanded clones get a size class; other rows say once, few or many, or leave the size out.

>TRBV27|NA|NA|TRBJ2-1
CASSLSVSLEQFF
TGTGCCAGCAGTTTATCCGTCAGTCTTGAGCAGTTCTTC
>TRBV27|NA|NA|TRBJ1-5
CASSFRGAVQPQHF
TGTGCCAGCAGTTTTCGGGGGGCGGTTCAGCCCCAGCATTTT
>TRBV27|NA|NA|TRBJ1-4
CASSLAGRNEKLFF
TGTGCCAGCAGTTTAGCAGGCCGGAATGAAAAACTGTTTTTT
>TRBV27|NA|NA|TRBJ2-7
CASSLWRDIGGYEQYF
TGTGCCAGCAGTTTATGGCGGGACATCGGCGGCTACGAGCAGTACTTC
>TRBV19|TRBD2|NA|TRBJ2-3
CASSIGTLAGGGTDTQYF
TGTGCCAGTAGTATTGGTACCCTAGCGGGAGGTGGTACAGATACGCAGTATTTT
>TRBV18|NA|NA|TRBJ2-2
CASSPQGGELFF
TGTGCCAGCTCACCTCAGGGTGGCGAGCTGTTTTTT
>TRBV4-3|TRBD1|NA|TRBJ2-1
CASSQSRGPGNEQFF
TGCGCCAGCAGCCAGTCCAGGGGGCCGGGGAATGAGCAGTTCTTC
>TRBV2|TRBD1|NA|TRBJ1-1
CASSRLGTGNTEAFF
TGTGCCAGCAGTCGACTCGGGACAGGGAACACTGAAGCTTTCTTT
>TRBV6-5|TRBD1|NA|TRBJ1-6
CASTGTDFFNSPLHF
TGTGCCAGCACCGGGACAGATTTCTTCAATTCACCCCTCCACTTT
>TRBV5-4|NA|NA|TRBJ2-1
CASSPGVNEQFF
TGTGCCAGCAGCCCAGGGGTCAATGAGCAGTTCTTC
>TRBV6-1|NA|NA|TRBJ1-5
CASSEAIPNPGLEWPQHF
TGTGCCAGCAGTGAAGCGATCCCGAACCCAGGGCTCGAATGGCCCCAGCATTTT
>TRBV4-1|TRBD1|NA|TRBJ1-2
CASSQSPGGRYGYTF
TGCGCCAGCAGTCAGTCCCCAGGGGGCAGGTATGGCTACACCTTC
>TRBV2|NA|NA|TRBJ1-6
CASSDYKNSPLHF
TGTGCCAGCAGTGACTACAAGAATTCACCCCTCCACTTT
>TRBV2|TRBD2|once|TRBJ2-7
CASSEWSGTTYEQYF
TGTGCCAGCAGTGAATGGAGCGGGACCACCTACGAGCAGTACTTC
>TRBV5-8|NA|NA|TRBJ2-7
CASSLRWDEQYF
TGTGCCAGCAGCTTGAGGTGGGACGAGCAGTACTTC
>TRBV6-5|TRBD2|NA|TRBJ2-7
CASSPTSGGANEQYF
TGTGCCAGCAGCCCTACTAGCGGGGGGGCCAACGAGCAGTACTTC
>TRBV27|NA|NA|TRBJ1-2
CASSFRGVGYGYTF
TGTGCCAGCAGTTTTCGAGGGGTGGGCTATGGCTACACCTTC
>TRBV5-4|NA|NA|TRBJ2-4
CASSSPTDNQNIQYF
TGTGCCAGCAGCTCCCCGACAGACAATCAAAACATTCAGTACTTC